This TCR beta chain is drawn from a study of T-cell memory formation after mild COVID-19. Study-wide findings and caveats: Whereas later expanders leaned CD4+, clones contracting day 15 to 85 showed a balanced CD4/CD8 makeup.

This clonotype was recorded at least ten times. Its antigen is currently unknown. TCRdb reprocessed the 5' RACE reads via MiXCR and lists one record per CDR3 protein. The table shows around 260,000 distinct CDR3 sequences, with about 16% occurring only once. The CDR3 totals 16 residues. The V gene end was trimmed by 1 base and the J gene end by 3 bases; junction bases not matched to a gene: 7. CDR1 and CDR2 (germline): SGHRS, YFSETQ. The receptor was derived from a man in his late teens or twenties who had mild COVID-19 (a few samples of this study predate the infection). Cell type and time point are not known. The rearrangement joins TRBV5-1 to TRBJ2-3; 8 bases match TRBD1. The sample consisted of PBMCs or a T cell subset sorted from them (not recorded which). The CDR3 coding sequence is TGCGCCAGCAGCTTGACTACAGGGGGAAGAACAGATACGCAGTATTTT. Encoded protein: CASSLTTGGRTDTQYF.